This T cell receptor (beta chain) was obtained from a study of technical replicates of blood from a handful of donors. Libraries were prepared by immunoSEQ multiplex PCR; TCRdb keeps only in-frame clonotypes and omits some of them. The repertoire holds about 81,000 clones, with more than 80% as singletons. Trimming cost V 4 bases and J 7 bases; bases outside gene matches: 0. This CDR3 is built from 11 residues. Germline V gives CDR1 SGDLS, CDR2 YYNGEE. This clonotype originated in a human donor in good health. Some clones in this sample may be carry-over from other donors' samples. The chain joins TRBV9 to TRBJ2-5, with 8 positions matching TRBD1. What was sequenced was PBMCs. The CDR3 spells CASSTGGTQYF. The CDR3 DNA reads as TGTGCCAGCAGCACAGGGGGGACCCAGTACTTC.